This T cell receptor (beta chain) was found in a study of monozygotic twins with inflammatory bowel disease. Study conclusions and caveats: Discordant twins had repertoire similarity that did not differ from that of concordant twins, possibly from limited power.

With respect to this clonotype: Its specificity is unknown.

TCRdb re-called the 5' RACE reads; one entry per CDR3 protein, DNA not given. The sample's table shows around 100,000 distinct CDR3 sequences. CDR3 length: 13 amino acids. Germline V gene data show CDR1 as MNHEY and CDR2 as SVGAGI. The chain employs TRBV6-5 and TRBJ2-7. The receptor was isolated from a human donor with ulcerative colitis or Crohn's disease, or a healthy co-twin of an affected twin (not recorded which). Source material: blood. This CDR3 reads CASSYTASYEQYF.